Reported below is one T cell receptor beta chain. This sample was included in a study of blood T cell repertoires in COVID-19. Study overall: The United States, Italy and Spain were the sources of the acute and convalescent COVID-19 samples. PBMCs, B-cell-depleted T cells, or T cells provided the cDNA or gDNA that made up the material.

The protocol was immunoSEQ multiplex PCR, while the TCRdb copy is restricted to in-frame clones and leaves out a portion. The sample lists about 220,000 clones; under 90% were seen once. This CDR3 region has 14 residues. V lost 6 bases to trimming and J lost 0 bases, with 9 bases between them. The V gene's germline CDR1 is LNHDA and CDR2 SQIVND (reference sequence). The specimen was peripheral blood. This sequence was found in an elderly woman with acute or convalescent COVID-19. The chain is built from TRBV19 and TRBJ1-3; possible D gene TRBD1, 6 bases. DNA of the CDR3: TGTGCCAGTAGCTCCAGGGGCTCTGGAAACACCATATATTTT. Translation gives CASSSRGSGNTIYF.